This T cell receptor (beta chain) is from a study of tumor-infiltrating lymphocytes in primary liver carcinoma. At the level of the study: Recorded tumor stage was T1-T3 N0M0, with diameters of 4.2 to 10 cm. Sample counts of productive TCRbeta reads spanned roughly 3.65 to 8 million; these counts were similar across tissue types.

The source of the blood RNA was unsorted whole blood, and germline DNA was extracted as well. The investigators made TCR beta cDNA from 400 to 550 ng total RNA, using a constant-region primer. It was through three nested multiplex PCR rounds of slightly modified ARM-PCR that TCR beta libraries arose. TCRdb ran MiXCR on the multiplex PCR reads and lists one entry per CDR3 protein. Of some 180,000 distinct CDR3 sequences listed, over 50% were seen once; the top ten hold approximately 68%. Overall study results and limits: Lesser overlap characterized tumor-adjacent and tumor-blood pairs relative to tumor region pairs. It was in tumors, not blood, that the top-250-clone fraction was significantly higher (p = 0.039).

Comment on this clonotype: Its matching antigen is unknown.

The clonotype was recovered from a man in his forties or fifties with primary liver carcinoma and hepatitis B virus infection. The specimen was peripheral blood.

The CDR3 is CAITQDRDRGHGYTF. CDR3 DNA sequence: TGTGCCATCACCCAAGACAGAGACAGAGGTCATGGCTACACCTTC. This chain joins TRBV10-3 and TRBJ1-2, with a tentative D call TRBD1 (5 bases). The ends were cut back, 7 bases at V and 6 bases at J, with 21 bases in the middle. Germline V gene sequence: CDR1 ENHRY, CDR2 SYGVKD. The CDR3 covers 15 residues.